These 17 T cell receptor beta chains originate from one sample sequenced in a study of blood T cells in healthy people across ages (dated by TCRdb to between 2014 and 2017). The library was obtained by 5' RACE. Sequenced using an Illumina HiSeq 2500. A second PCR of about 7 to 12 cycles was performed with a sample-barcoded 5' primer and a J-beta primer mix. Using fastp trimming at Q25 and MiXCR clonotype assembly, TCRdb reanalyzed the public sequencing data and kept in-frame beta chains. Merged by CDR3 protein, the rows form single entries marked with the most common genes and DNA. The sample yields around 750,000 distinct CDR3 sequences; roughly 50% were counted once. The biggest ten clones account for approximately 40% of the sample. The specimen was blood. The source is an elderly man in good health.

The rearrangement links TRBV3-1 to TRBJ2-7, with D possibly TRBD2 on 6 matching bases. V was clipped by 0 bases and J by 3 bases, with 6 bases between them. Germline CDR1 reads LGHDT; CDR2 reads YNNKEL (reference sequence). This CDR3 has 13 amino acids. The CDR3 DNA sequence: TGTGCCAGCAGCCAAGAGGGGGGCTACGAGCAGTACTTC. Translating gives CASSQEGGYEQYF.

There are a few counts of this clonotype. The rearrangement joins TRBV27 to TRBJ2-4; no firm D call. Trimming cost V 0 bases and J 0 bases, with 3 bases left between them. Germline V gene sequence: CDR1 MNHEY, CDR2 SMNVEV (reference sequence). This CDR3 region has 14 residues. CDR3 coding DNA: TGTGCCAGCAGTTTATCGGTAGCCAAAAACATTCAGTACTTC. This sequence encodes CASSLSVAKNIQYF.

This clonotype was found a few times. The rearrangement links TRBV2 to TRBJ2-4; tentative D call: TRBD2 (5 bases). The V gene lost 0 bases and the J gene lost 13 bases, with 13 bases spanning the gap. The CDR3 has 13 amino acids. Looked up from germline, CDR1 is SNHLY and CDR2 is FYNNEI. The CDR3: CASSEARAVGQYF. CDR3 nucleotide sequence: TGTGCCAGCAGTGAAGCGCGGGCCGTCGGGCAGTACTTC.

This chain uses TRBV7-2 with TRBJ2-5, with 9 positions matching TRBD2. With V trimmed by 4 bases and J by 6 bases, 15 bases remained unmatched. The CDR3 consists of 17 residues. CDR1 is SGHTA, CDR2 FQGNSA, per germline. The CDR3 loop reads CASSSPQAGGPSKTQYF. Written as DNA, the CDR3 is TGTGCCAGCAGCTCGCCGCAGGCGGGAGGGCCCTCAAAGACCCAGTACTTC.

The chain recombines TRBV7-2 with TRBJ1-2; no reliable D call. The V end lost 2 bases, the J end lost 5 bases, and 15 bases lay between the germline ends. CDR3 length: 15 residues. Germline V gene sequence: CDR1 SGHTA, CDR2 FQGNSA. CDR3 protein: CASSLSSVEYYGYTF. DNA of the CDR3: TGTGCCAGCAGCTTATCCTCAGTCGAGTATTATGGCTACACCTTC.

A few counts support this clonotype. V and J are TRBV27 and TRBJ2-1; 12 bases are shared with TRBD2. The germline gives CDR1 MNHEY, CDR2 SMNVEV (reference sequence). The junction had 2 bases not matched to a gene; V was cut back by 5 bases and J by 0 bases. The CDR3 contains 16 residues. The CDR3 reads CASSPSGRGSYNEQFF. The CDR3 coding sequence is TGTGCCAGCAGTCCTAGCGGGAGGGGCTCCTACAATGAGCAGTTCTTC.

The rearrangement uses TRBV6-5 and TRBJ2-1; D is perhaps TRBD2 (5 bases). Germline CDR1 MNHEY, CDR2 SVGAGI. The CDR3 spans 19 residues. With 2 bases removed from V and 5 bases from J, the gap between germline ends came to 25 bases. CDR3 residues: CASSYMRSPTTRSHNEQFF. Here the CDR3 DNA reads TGTGCCAGCAGTTACATGCGAAGTCCGACTACCCGGTCTCACAATGAGCAGTTCTTC.

This clonotype was counted only a few times. This chain connects TRBV3-1 to TRBJ1-2; D is ambiguous. Trimming left V 3 bases short and J 4 bases short, with 15 bases between. Germline V CDR1 and CDR2: LGHDT, YNNKEL (reference sequence). This CDR3 is built from 15 residues. CDR3 nucleotides: TGTGCCAGCAGCCAGATTGCCCCCGGCAGCTATGGCTACACCTTC. It yields the protein CASSQIAPGSYGYTF.

This rearrangement joins TRBV7-8 to TRBJ2-4; 13 bases are shared with TRBD2. Germline loops: CDR1 SGHVS, CDR2 FQNEAQ. V shed 2 bases, J shed 8 bases, and the junction held 6 bases outside the gene matches. The CDR3 length is 16 residues. CDR3: CASSLRTSGSKDIQYF. The CDR3 coding sequence is TGTGCCAGCAGCTTACGGACTAGCGGGAGTAAGGACATTCAGTACTTC.

The V gene is TRBV6-6, the J gene TRBJ2-7; TRBD2 matches 8 bases. The CDR3 spans 16 residues. V dropped 2 bases and J dropped 0; count of bases not matched to a gene: 6. Germline V gene sequence: CDR1 MNHNY, CDR2 SVGAGI (reference sequence). Here the CDR3 DNA reads TGTGCCAGCAGTTACATCCAGCGGGAGAACTCCTACGAGCAGTACTTC. It encodes CASSYIQRENSYEQYF.

The rearrangement joins TRBV2 to TRBJ2-1, with 7 bases aligning to TRBD1. Trimming removed 4 bases from V and 9 bases from J; junction bases left unmatched: 9. This CDR3 contains 14 residues. CDR1 and CDR2 from the germline V gene are SNHLY and FYNNEI. CDR3 coding DNA: TGTGCCAGCAGTGTAGGGGGCGCGGTTGGTGAGCAGTTCTTC. Protein sequence: CASSVGGAVGEQFF.

The chain employs TRBV6-1 and TRBJ2-2, with a possible D match to TRBD1 (5 bases). This CDR3 spans 15 amino acids. Germline V gene data show CDR1 as MNHNS and CDR2 as SASEGT. V was clipped by 7 bases and J by 3 bases, with 15 bases between them. The CDR3 DNA follows: TGTGCCAGCACCCACCAGGGATTGGACACCGGGGAGCTGTTTTTT. It codes for CASTHQGLDTGELFF.

This clonotype was detected only a few times. This sequence joins TRBV25-1 and TRBJ1-2; D not certain. Germline V gives CDR1 MGHDK, CDR2 SYGVNS. This CDR3 contains 11 residues. The germline V and J ends were trimmed by 4 bases and 8 bases, with 8 bases remaining between them. The CDR3 loop is CASSVGWGYTF. In nucleotides, the CDR3 is TGTGCCAGCAGTGTTGGGTGGGGCTACACCTTC.

The rearrangement joins TRBV3-1 to TRBJ2-7, with D possibly TRBD1 on 5 matching bases. Germline V gene lookup returns CDR1 LGHDT and CDR2 YNNKEL (reference sequence). The CDR3 spans 15 residues. Between the trimmed V and J ends, which lost 1 base and 3 bases, there was a span of 13 bases. The CDR3 nucleotides read TGTGCCAGCAGCCAAGTGCCCACAGGCCTCTACGAGCAGTACTTC. Its protein product is CASSQVPTGLYEQYF.

This clonotype was recorded once. The junction does not match germline at one end; this may be a read error. The chain has TRBV12-3 or TRBV12-4 and TRBJ2-6, with a tentative D call TRBD2 (6 bases). The CDR3 length is 20 residues. The CDR3, as DNA: TGTGCCAGCAGTTTCGGATCGCGGGGAATTGGCCGCCCTGGGGCCAACGCCCTGACTTTC. Protein: CASSFGSRGIGRPGANALTF.

This clonotype was seen once. The genes are TRBV27 and TRBJ2-3; D is perhaps TRBD1 or TRBD2 (6 bases each). V lost 3 bases, J lost 14 bases, and 30 bases lay in between. The CDR3 sequence is 17 residues long. Germline CDR1 is MNHEY and CDR2 is SMNVEV (reference sequence). CDR3 DNA sequence: TGTGCCAGCAGTTTGGTTGGGGGGCCTCGCGGTACCAGATACGCGTATTTT. This codes for CASSLVGGPRGTRYAYF.

There are a few counts of this clonotype. This chain links TRBV29-1 with TRBJ2-4; possible D gene TRBD1, 5 bases. The end of the DNA aligns better with TRBJ2-7, so the J call may be wrong. The CDR3 totals 12 residues. Looked up from germline, CDR1 is SQVTM and CDR2 is ANQGSEA. As DNA, the CDR3 is TGCAGCGTTGGCAGGGCAGCATCCGAGCAGTACTTC. It yields the protein CSVGRAASEQYF.